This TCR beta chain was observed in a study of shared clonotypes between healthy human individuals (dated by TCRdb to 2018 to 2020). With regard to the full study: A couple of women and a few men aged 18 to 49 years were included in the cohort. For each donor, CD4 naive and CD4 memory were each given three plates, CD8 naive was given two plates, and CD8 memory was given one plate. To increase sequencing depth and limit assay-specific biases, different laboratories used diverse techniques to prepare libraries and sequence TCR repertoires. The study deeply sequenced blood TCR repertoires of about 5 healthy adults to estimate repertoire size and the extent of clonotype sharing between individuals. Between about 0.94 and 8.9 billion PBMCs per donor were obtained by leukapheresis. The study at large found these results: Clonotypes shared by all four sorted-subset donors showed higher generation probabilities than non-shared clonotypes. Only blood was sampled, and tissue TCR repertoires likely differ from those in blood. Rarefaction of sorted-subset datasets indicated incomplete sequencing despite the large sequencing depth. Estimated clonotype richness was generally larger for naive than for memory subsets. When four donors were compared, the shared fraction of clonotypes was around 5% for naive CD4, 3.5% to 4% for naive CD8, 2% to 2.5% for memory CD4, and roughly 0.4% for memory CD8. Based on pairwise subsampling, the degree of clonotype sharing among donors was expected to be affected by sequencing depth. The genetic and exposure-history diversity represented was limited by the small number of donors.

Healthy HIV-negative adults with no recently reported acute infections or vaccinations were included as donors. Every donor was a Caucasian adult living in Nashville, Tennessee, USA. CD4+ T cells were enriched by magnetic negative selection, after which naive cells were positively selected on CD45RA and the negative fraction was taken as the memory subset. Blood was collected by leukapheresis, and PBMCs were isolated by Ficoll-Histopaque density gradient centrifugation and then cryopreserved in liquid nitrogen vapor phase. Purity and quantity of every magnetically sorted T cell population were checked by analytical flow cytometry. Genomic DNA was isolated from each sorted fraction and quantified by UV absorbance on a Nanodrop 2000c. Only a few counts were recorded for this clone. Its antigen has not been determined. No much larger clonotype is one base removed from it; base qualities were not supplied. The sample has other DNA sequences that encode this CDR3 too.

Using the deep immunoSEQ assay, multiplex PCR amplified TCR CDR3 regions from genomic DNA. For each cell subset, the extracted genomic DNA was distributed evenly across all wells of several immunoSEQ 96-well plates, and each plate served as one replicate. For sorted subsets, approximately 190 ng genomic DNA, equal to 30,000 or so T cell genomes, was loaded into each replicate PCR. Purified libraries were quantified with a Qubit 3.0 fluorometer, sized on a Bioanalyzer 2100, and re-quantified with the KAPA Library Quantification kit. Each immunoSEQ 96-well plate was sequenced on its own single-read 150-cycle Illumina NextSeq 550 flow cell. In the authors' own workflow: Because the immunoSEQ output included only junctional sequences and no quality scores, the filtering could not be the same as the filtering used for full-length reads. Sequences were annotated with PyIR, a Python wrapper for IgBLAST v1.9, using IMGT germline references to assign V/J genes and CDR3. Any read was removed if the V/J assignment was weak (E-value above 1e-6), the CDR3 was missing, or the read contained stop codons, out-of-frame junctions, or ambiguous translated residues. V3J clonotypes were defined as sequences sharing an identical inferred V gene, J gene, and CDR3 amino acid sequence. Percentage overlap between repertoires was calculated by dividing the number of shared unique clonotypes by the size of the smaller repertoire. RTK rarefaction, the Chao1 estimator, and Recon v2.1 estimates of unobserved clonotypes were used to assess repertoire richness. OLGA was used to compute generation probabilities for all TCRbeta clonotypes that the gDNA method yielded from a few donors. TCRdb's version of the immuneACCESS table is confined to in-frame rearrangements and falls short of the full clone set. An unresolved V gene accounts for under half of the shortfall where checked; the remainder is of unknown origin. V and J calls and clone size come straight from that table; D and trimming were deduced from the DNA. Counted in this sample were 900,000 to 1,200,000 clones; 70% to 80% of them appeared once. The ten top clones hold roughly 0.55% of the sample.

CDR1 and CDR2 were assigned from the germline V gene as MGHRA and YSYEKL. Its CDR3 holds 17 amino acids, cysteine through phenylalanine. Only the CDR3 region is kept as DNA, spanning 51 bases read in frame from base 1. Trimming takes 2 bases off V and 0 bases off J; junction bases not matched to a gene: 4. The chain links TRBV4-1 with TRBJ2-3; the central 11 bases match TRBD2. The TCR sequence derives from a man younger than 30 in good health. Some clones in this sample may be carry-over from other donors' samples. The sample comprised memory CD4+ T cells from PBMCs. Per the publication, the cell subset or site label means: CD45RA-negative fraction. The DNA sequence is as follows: TGCGCCAGCAGCCAATGGGGGACTAGCGGTAGCACAGATACGCAGTATTTT. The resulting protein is CASSQWGTSGSTDTQYF.